Sequencing of this T cell receptor (beta chain) was carried out in a study of cytotoxic CD8 clonotypes in ibrutinib-treated CLL. Turning to the study itself: IGHV unmutated 17 to 18; relapsed/refractory approximately 10; treatment-naive approximately 16. Outcomes included roughly 24 partial and 2 complete responses; after median roughly 69 months, roughly 15 stayed remitted and about twelve progressed. On average, almost 95,000 productive rearrangements and a few hundred thousand productive templates per sample.

Only one count was recorded for this clone. Sequencing sought depths of 1 in 200,000 to 1 in 1 million T cells. The repertoire was sequenced with immunoSEQ multiplex PCR; TCRdb's copy has only in-frame clones and lacks some. The sample has roughly 150,000 clones; about 80% are singletons. The junction had 3 bases not matched to a gene; V was cut back by 4 bases and J by 6 bases. Germline lookup yields CDR1 SGHRS and CDR2 YFSETQ. The CDR3 contains 13 residues. The J gene is TRBJ2-1, the V gene TRBV5-1; 8 bases agree with TRBD1. The source of this sequence is a human donor with chronic lymphocytic leukemia. The sequences come from PBMCs, collected after 24 months of ibrutinib treatment. The DNA for the CDR3 is TGCGCCAGCAGCCCGGGACAGGCCAATGAGCAGTTCTTC. This encodes CASSPGQANEQFF.